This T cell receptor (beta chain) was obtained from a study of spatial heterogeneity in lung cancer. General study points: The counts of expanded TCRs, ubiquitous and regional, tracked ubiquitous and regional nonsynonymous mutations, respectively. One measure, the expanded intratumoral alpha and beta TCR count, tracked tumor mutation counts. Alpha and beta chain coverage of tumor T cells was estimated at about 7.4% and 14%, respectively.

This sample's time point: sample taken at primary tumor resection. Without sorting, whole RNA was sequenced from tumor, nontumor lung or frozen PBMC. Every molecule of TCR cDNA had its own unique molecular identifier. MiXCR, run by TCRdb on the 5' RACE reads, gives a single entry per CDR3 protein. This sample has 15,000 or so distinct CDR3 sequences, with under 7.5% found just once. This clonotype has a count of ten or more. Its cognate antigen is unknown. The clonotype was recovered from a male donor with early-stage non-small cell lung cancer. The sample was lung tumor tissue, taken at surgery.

The CDR3 DNA sequence: TGTGCCAGCAGACTAGCGGGGGGAATCGGGGAGCTGTTTTTT. Encoded protein: CASRLAGGIGELFF. The J gene is TRBJ2-2, the V gene TRBV12-3 or TRBV12-4; 12 bases are shared with TRBD2. The length of the CDR3 is 14 residues. V shed 6 bases, J shed 7 bases, and the junction held 3 bases outside the gene matches.